These 32 T cell receptor beta chains originate from one sample sequenced in a study of cytomegalovirus exposure and HLA in healthy donors. It was with 60 Vbeta and 13 Jbeta primers that the PCR ran. Data came from immunoSEQ multiplex PCR; TCRdb stores just in-frame clones and leaves some out. The sample gives roughly 110,000 clones, 65% to 80% of which show up once; roughly 6% is in the top ten. Sequencing was done on a sample of PBMCs. These receptors were obtained from a woman aged 45-60 years in good health and CMV-seropositive.

This clone was counted between two and nine times. The rearrangement links TRBV7-9 to TRBJ1-3; TRBD1 is a possible D gene (6 bases). The germline CDR1 and CDR2 sequences are SEHNR and FQNEAQ (reference sequence). V lost 4 bases and J lost 4, with 8 bases in between. The CDR3 runs 13 residues. The CDR3 region is CASSYRAGNTIYF. The CDR3 bases are TGTGCCAGCAGCTACAGGGCGGGAAACACCATATATTTT. The full variable domain, rest sourced from reference TRBV7-9 and TRBJ1-3, is DTGVSQNPRHKITKRGQNVTFRCDPISEHNRLYWYRQTLGQGPEFLTYFQNEAQLEKSRLLSDRFSAERPKGSFSTLEIQRTEQGDSAMYLCASSYRAGNTIYFGEGSWLTVV.

The chain uses TRBV5-1 and TRBJ2-1, with TRBD2 matching 7 bases. In germline, CDR1 is SGHRS, CDR2 YFSETQ. This CDR3 contains 15 residues. V shed 1 base, J shed 2 bases, and the junction held 3 bases outside the gene matches. CDR3 in amino acids: CASSLSAGAYNEQFF. The CDR3, as DNA: TGCGCCAGCAGCTTGTCCGCGGGAGCCTACAATGAGCAGTTCTTC.

A few counts support this clone. The CDR3 DNA is TGTGCCAGCAGCTTGTGGTATCAGGGTCGAAACACTGAAGCTTTCTTT. Amino acid sequence: CASSLWYQGRNTEAFF. The rearrangement uses TRBV5-6 and TRBJ1-1; D may be TRBD1 (5 bases). Germline V gives CDR1 SGHDT, CDR2 YYEEEE. The CDR3 sequence is 16 residues long. The ends were cut back, 1 base at V and 2 bases at J, with 15 bases in the middle.

The CDR3 sequence is CASSLVKHPGETQYF. The CDR3 DNA sequence: TGTGCCAGCAGCTTAGTAAAACACCCGGGAGAGACCCAGTACTTC. This rearrangement joins TRBV7-3 to TRBJ2-5; D remains ambiguous. CDR3 size: 15 residues. The V end was cut by 2 bases, the J end by 4 bases, with 14 bases between. In germline, CDR1 is SGHTA, CDR2 FQGTGA.

The CDR3 sequence: CAISVEGGTNEKLFF. The CDR3 DNA is TGTGCCATCAGTGTTGAGGGAGGGACTAATGAAAAACTGTTTTTT. This chain uses TRBV10-3 with TRBJ1-4; D is unclear. Germline V gene lookup returns CDR1 ENHRY and CDR2 SYGVKD. This CDR3 region has 15 residues. V lost 4 bases and J lost 2, with 11 bases in between.

The V gene is TRBV7-2, the J gene TRBJ2-5; 9 bases line up with TRBD2. The J call may be incorrect, as the DNA end agrees better with TRBJ2-7. The germline CDR1 and CDR2 sequences are SGHTA and FQGNSA. The CDR3 covers 15 residues. The CDR3: CASSLGSGGSYEQYF. CDR3 nucleotides: TGTGCCAGCAGCTTAGGTAGCGGGGGTAGCTACGAGCAGTACTTC.

The gene calls are TRBV7-9 and TRBJ2-5, with 9 bases that match TRBD1. With 4 bases clipped from V and 4 bases from J, the junction kept 10 bases outside the gene matches. CDR1 SEHNR and CDR2 FQNEAQ come from the germline V gene (reference sequence). This CDR3 has 16 residues. The CDR3 region has the DNA TGTGCCAGCAGCTACGGGACAGGGAATTTCGGAGAGACCCAGTACTTC. This sequence encodes CASSYGTGNFGETQYF. Supplemented by reference TRBV7-9 and TRBJ2-5, the full variable domain reads DTGVSQNPRHKITKRGQNVTFRCDPISEHNRLYWYRQTLGQGPEFLTYFQNEAQLEKSRLLSDRFSAERPKGSFSTLEIQRTEQGDSAMYLCASSYGTGNFGETQYFGPGTRLLVL.

The CDR3 region has the DNA TGCAGCGTTGAAGAAGGACCAGGGGTAGGAAAACTGTTTTTT. It yields the protein CSVEEGPGVGKLFF. V gene TRBV29-1 combines with J gene TRBJ1-4, with a tentative D call TRBD1 (6 bases). The V and J ends lost 0 bases and 10 bases respectively, with 15 bases between them. The CDR3 loop spans 14 amino acids. Germline V CDR1 and CDR2: SQVTM, ANQGSEA.

This clone was observed a handful of times. The V call is TRBV28, the J call TRBJ1-1; D not resolved. Per germline, CDR1 MDHEN and CDR2 SYDVKM. CDR3 length: 14 amino acids. V shed 8 bases and J shed 0 bases, with 13 bases lying between them. The CDR3 nucleotides read TGTGCCAGCGTATCGGGTGTCATGAACACTGAAGCTTTCTTT. Its translation: CASVSGVMNTEAFF.

This chain joins TRBV14 and TRBJ2-4; 9 bases agree with TRBD1. Germline CDR1 SGHDN, CDR2 FVKESK. The CDR3 is 13 amino acids. V shed 6 bases and J 8 bases; nucleotides not matched to a gene: 5. CDR3 coding DNA: TGTGCCAGCAGACGGACAGGGGAAGACATTCAGTACTTC. Translated: CASRRTGEDIQYF.

The chain has TRBV21-1 and TRBJ1-5; TRBD1, the table's D call, lacks a check against the DNA. TRBV21-1 is a known pseudogene. This CDR3 comprises 16 residues. The DNA for the CDR3 is TGTGCCAGCAGCAAAGAGGGCCACAGGGCCACTCAGCCCCAGCATTTT. Translation gives CASSKEGHRATQPQHF.

Here the CDR3 DNA reads TGCGCCAGCAGCTTGTGGGGGGATGGCTACACCTTC. Amino acids: CASSLWGDGYTF. The rearrangement uses TRBV5-1 and TRBJ1-2, with a tentative D call TRBD1 (5 bases). The germline V gene has CDR1 SGHRS and CDR2 YFSETQ. The CDR3 is 12 residues long. Trimming took 1 base from V and 6 from J, leaving 7 bases between them.

This clone was found once. This chain links TRBV15 with TRBJ1-4; 12 positions agree with TRBD1. The CDR3 consists of 19 residues. Germline V lookup: CDR1 LNHNV, CDR2 YYDKDF (reference sequence). Unmatched junction bases numbered 8, after V lost 1 base and J lost 2 bases. The CDR3 DNA follows: TGTGCCACCAGCAGAGGCCTCCGGGACAGGGGGCGTACTAATGAAAAACTGTTTTTT. It translates to CATSRGLRDRGRTNEKLFF. The whole variable domain, filled in from reference TRBV15 and TRBJ1-4, reads DAMVIQNPRYQVTQFGKPVTLSCSQTLNHNVMYWYQQKSSQAPKLLFHYYDKDFNNEADTPDNFQSRRPNTSFCFLDIRSPGLGDTAMYLCATSRGLRDRGRTNEKLFFGSGTQLSVL.

The chain recombines TRBV9 with TRBJ1-1; D is unresolved. CDR3 size: 13 residues. V was cut by 0 bases and J by 2 bases, with 5 bases left in between. Germline V lookup: CDR1 SGDLS, CDR2 YYNGEE. CDR3 sequence reads: CASSVDINTEAFF. The CDR3 nucleotides read TGTGCCAGCAGCGTAGATATTAACACTGAAGCTTTCTTT.

CDR3 sequence (DNA): TGCGCCAGCAGCAAATGGGAGGAAGACCAAGAGACCCAGTACTTC. This sequence encodes CASSKWEEDQETQYF. This chain connects TRBV5-1 to TRBJ2-5; weak D call: TRBD2 (6 bases). The CDR3 contains 15 residues. CDR1 is SGHRS, CDR2 YFSETQ, per germline. V was clipped by 4 bases and J by 0 bases, with 13 bases between them. Using reference TRBV5-1 and TRBJ2-5 for the parts outside the CDR3, the full variable domain is KAGVTQTPRYLIKTRGQQVTLSCSPISGHRSVSWYQQTPGQGLQFLFEYFSETQRNKGNFPGRFSGRQFSNSRSEMNVSTLELGDSALYLCASSKWEEDQETQYFGPGTRLLVL.

The V call is TRBV30, the J call TRBJ2-1; D is uncertain. This CDR3 region has 14 residues. The V end was cut by 4 bases, the J end by 3 bases, with 13 bases between. Looked up from germline, CDR1 is GTSNPN and CDR2 is SVGIG (reference sequence). The CDR3 here is CAWTLLPHYNEQFF. CDR3 bases: TGTGCCTGGACCCTCCTACCCCACTACAATGAGCAGTTCTTC.

J is TRBJ2-7 and V is TRBV7-2; maybe TRBD1 (5 bases). The CDR3 runs 13 residues. V was pared by 1 base and J by 3 bases, with 7 bases between. Germline assignment: CDR1 SGHTA and CDR2 FQGNSA. The CDR3 region has the DNA TGTGCCAGCAGCTTAGTGGGGCTCTACGAGCAGTACTTC. Its protein product is CASSLVGLYEQYF. Using reference TRBV7-2 and TRBJ2-7 for the parts outside the CDR3, the full variable domain is GAGVSQSPSNKVTEKGKDVELRCDPISGHTALYWYRQSLGQGLEFLIYFQGNSAPDKSGLPSDRFSAERTGGSVSTLTIQRTQQEDSAVYLCASSLVGLYEQYFGPGTRLTVT.

The chain employs TRBV6-5 and TRBJ1-2, with 7 bases lining up with TRBD1. V lost 0 bases, J lost 2 bases, and 6 bases stayed unmatched. The CDR3 is 16 amino acids. Per the germline V gene, CDR1 is MNHEY and CDR2 is SVGAGI. The CDR3 DNA is TGTGCCAGCAGTTACTCCACCGGGACAGCCAACTATGGCTACACCTTC. It yields the protein CASSYSTGTANYGYTF.

The J gene is TRBJ1-2, the V gene TRBV6-5, with TRBD1 matching over 8 bases. CDR1 and CDR2 (germline): MNHEY, SVGAGI. The trim removed 7 bases at V and 7 bases at J, leaving 5 bases unmatched. The CDR3 consists of 12 residues. The CDR3: CASTVQGVGYTF. CDR3 nucleotide sequence: TGTGCCAGCACCGTACAGGGGGTTGGCTACACCTTC.

The chain recombines TRBV4-3 with TRBJ2-1; TRBD1 matches 9 bases. The J segment lost 12 bases and the V segment lost 1 base, leaving 7 bases of the junction unmatched. From germline, CDR1 is LGHNA and CDR2 YSLEER. The CDR3 is 14 residues long. CDR3 sequence reads: CASSQGFQDRGQFF. In DNA, the CDR3 is TGCGCCAGCAGCCAAGGCTTTCAGGACAGGGGGCAGTTCTTC.

The chain links TRBV7-9 to TRBJ2-1, with 7 bases fitting TRBD2. Germline trimming cut 1 base from V and 10 bases from J; bases unmatched to any gene: 10. From germline, CDR1 is SEHNR and CDR2 FQNEAQ (reference sequence). CDR3 length: 15 residues. CDR3 sequence (DNA): TGTGCCAGCAGCTTAGGTGCGGGGGAGGGGCGAGAGCAGTTCTTC. It translates to CASSLGAGEGREQFF.

The rearrangement links TRBV9 to TRBJ1-1; unclear D gene. The V and J ends lost 0 bases and 2 bases respectively, with 8 bases between them. The CDR3 is 14 residues long. In germline, CDR1 is SGDLS, CDR2 YYNGEE. The CDR3 protein is CASSVEPLNTEAFF. The DNA of the CDR3 is TGTGCCAGCAGCGTAGAGCCGCTTAACACTGAAGCTTTCTTT.

The chain employs TRBV7-3 and TRBJ2-1; the match to TRBD2 covers 7 bases. This CDR3 spans 15 amino acids. Germline V lookup: CDR1 SGHTA, CDR2 FQGTGA. V shed 3 bases and J 4 bases; nucleotides not matched to a gene: 6. The CDR3 region has the DNA TGTGCCAGCAGCTTGGGCCCGGGACTATACAATGAGCAGTTCTTC. Its translation is CASSLGPGLYNEQFF.

This clone was seen a handful of times. This chain links TRBV19 with TRBJ1-1; D remains unclear. The CDR3 length is 19 residues. Germline values: CDR1 LNHDA, CDR2 SQIVND (reference sequence). The CDR3 nucleotides read TGTGTCAAGTTGTCGCTTGGACTCCTCGAGCCAACCATGAACACTGAAGCTTTCTTT. Protein sequence: CVKLSLGLLEPTMNTEAFF.

The chain is built from TRBV14 and TRBJ2-1; D might be TRBD2 (6 bases). This CDR3 comprises 16 residues. CDR1 and CDR2 (germline): SGHDN, FVKESK. Trimming shortened V by 4 bases and J by 0 bases, and 13 bases separated the two germline ends. CDR3: CASSLSQGLSYNEQFF. The DNA for the CDR3 is TGTGCCAGCAGCCTTTCGCAGGGACTCTCCTACAATGAGCAGTTCTTC.

V usage is TRBV5-1 and J usage is TRBJ2-1; TRBD1 agrees at 7 bases. CDR3 size: 11 residues. V shed 4 bases and J 15 bases; nucleotides not matched to a gene: 7. Looked up from germline, CDR1 is SGHRS and CDR2 is YFSETQ. In DNA form, the CDR3 reads TGCGCCAGCAGCCTAGACAGGGTTTGGTTCTTC. It encodes CASSLDRVWFF.

This clone was seen only a few times. This sequence joins TRBV19 and TRBJ1-5, with D perhaps matching TRBD1 (5 bases). The V and J ends lost 6 bases and 5 bases respectively, with 17 bases between them. The germline CDR1 and CDR2 sequences are LNHDA and SQIVND (reference sequence). The CDR3 contains 15 residues. The CDR3 loop is CASREQGILDQPQHF. As DNA, the CDR3 is TGTGCCAGTAGGGAGCAGGGTATCTTGGATCAGCCCCAGCATTTT. The variable domain in full, with the rest retrieved from reference TRBV19 and TRBJ1-5, is DGGITQSPKYLFRKEGQNVTLSCEQNLNHDAMYWYRQDPGQGLRLIYYSQIVNDFQKGDIAEGYSVSREKKESFPLTVTSAQKNPTAFYLCASREQGILDQPQHFGDGTRLSIL.

This chain connects TRBV7-3 to TRBJ2-5, with 7 bases fitting TRBD1. The trim removed 6 bases at V and 3 bases at J, leaving 7 bases unmatched. This CDR3 region has 14 residues. Germline loops: CDR1 SGHTA, CDR2 FQGTGA. The CDR3 here is CASSPGTVKETQYF. CDR3 nucleotide sequence: TGTGCCAGCAGTCCCGGGACAGTGAAAGAGACCCAGTACTTC.

The gene calls are TRBV7-9 and TRBJ1-1; the D gene is possibly TRBD1 (6 bases). The germline V gene encodes CDR1 SEHNR and CDR2 FQNEAQ (reference sequence). This CDR3 contains 14 residues. V was cut by 5 bases and J by 5 bases, with 15 bases left in between. The CDR3 spells CASSGDIQGTEAFF. The CDR3 nucleotides read TGTGCCAGCAGCGGGGACATTCAGGGAACTGAAGCTTTCTTT.

The chain combines TRBV4-1 with TRBJ2-2; TRBD1 matches 7 bases. Germline CDR1 and CDR2: MGHRA and YSYEKL. The length of the CDR3 is 16 residues. The J segment lost 1 base and the V segment lost 4 bases, leaving 6 bases of the junction unmatched. CDR3 bases: TGCGCCAGCAGCCTCCGACAGGGCCTGAACACCGGGGAGCTGTTTTTT. Its protein product is CASSLRQGLNTGELFF.

The chain joins TRBV11-2 to TRBJ2-7; TRBD2 is a possible D gene (6 bases). With 6 bases removed from V and 0 bases from J, the gap between germline ends came to 15 bases. In germline, CDR1 is SGHAT, CDR2 FQNNGV. There are 15 residues in the CDR3. The CDR3, as DNA: TGTGCCAGCAGTCGAGTGGAGGGTAGCTCCTACGAGCAGTACTTC. Translation: CASSRVEGSSYEQYF.

J is TRBJ2-5 and V is TRBV5-6; 11 nucleotides agree with TRBD2. Germline trimming cut 3 bases from V and 0 bases from J; bases unmatched to any gene: 4. The CDR3 has 16 residues. Germline CDR1 and CDR2: SGHDT and YYEEEE. The CDR3 coding sequence is TGTGCCAGCAGCTGGCTAGCGGGGGGCCACCAAGAGACCCAGTACTTC. This gives the protein CASSWLAGGHQETQYF.